This is a list of T cell receptor beta chains from one sample in a study of OX40 agonist ivuxolimab in advanced cancers. Assay: immunoSEQ multiplex PCR; the TCRdb copy retains only in-frame clones and omits some. The sample has tens of thousands of clones; roughly 94% are singletons. This material consisted of CD4+ or CD8+ T cells sorted from blood, taken in a trial of the OX40 agonist ivuxolimab. These receptors were taken from an adult with an advanced solid tumor such as melanoma, head and neck, liver or kidney cancer. CDR3s include the opening cysteine and the closing phenylalanine or tryptophan. Each record gives: V gene, J gene, CDR3 protein.

v_gene: TRBV10-3
j_gene: TRBJ2-7
CDR3aa: CAISDTWDRKQYF

v_gene: TRBV9
j_gene: TRBJ2-3
CDR3aa: CASNPTSNGLDTQYF

v_gene: TRBV7-9
j_gene: TRBJ2-1
CDR3aa: CASSFKEGRDNEQFF

v_gene: TRBV28
j_gene: TRBJ1-1
CDR3aa: CASSLGVGGRAFF

v_gene: TRBV5-1
j_gene: TRBJ2-7
CDR3aa: CASSLGSGSYEQYF

v_gene: TRBV15
j_gene: TRBJ2-1
CDR3aa: CATSREGTGTYNEQFF

v_gene: TRBV28
j_gene: TRBJ1-2
CDR3aa: CASRFREGIYGYTF

v_gene: TRBV11-3
j_gene: TRBJ2-7
CDR3aa: CASSLRRTYEQYF

v_gene: TRBV2
j_gene: TRBJ2-7
CDR3aa: CASSGTSGRSYEQYF

v_gene: TRBV9
j_gene: TRBJ2-3
CDR3aa: CASSVDAGTDTQYF

v_gene: TRBV4-3
j_gene: TRBJ1-1
CDR3aa: CASSQELTDQNTEAFF